One and the same sample provided the 28 T cell receptor beta chains below, sequenced in a study of cytotoxic CD8 clonotypes in ibrutinib-treated CLL. Sequencing was performed with immunoSEQ multiplex PCR; in TCRdb, only in-frame clones are kept and a portion is missing. The sample lists some 70,000 clones, approximately 90% seen once, with approximately 3.1% in the top ten. Sample: PBMCs, taken after 12 months of ibrutinib treatment. Receptor source: a human donor with chronic lymphocytic leukemia.

The chain is built from TRBV5-1 and TRBJ1-2, with 9 bases lining up with TRBD1. The germline V gene has CDR1 SGHRS and CDR2 YFSETQ. CDR3 length equals 18 residues. Trimming at V came to 0 bases and at J to 0 bases, leaving 9 bases not matched to a gene. The CDR3 loop reads CASSLGGQGSLANYGYTF. The CDR3 bases are TGCGCCAGCAGCTTGGGGGGACAGGGATCATTAGCTAACTATGGCTACACCTTC.

The chain has TRBV2 and TRBJ2-2; D uncertain. The V end lost 8 bases, the J end lost 4 bases, and 11 bases lay between the germline ends. Germline V gives CDR1 SNHLY, CDR2 FYNNEI. The CDR3 contains 13 residues. CDR3 in amino acids: CASHRASTGELFF. CDR3 nucleotide sequence: TGTGCCAGCCACAGAGCGAGCACCGGGGAGCTGTTTTTT.

The chain is built from TRBV6-5 and TRBJ1-1; D not certain. Germline V lookup: CDR1 MNHEY, CDR2 SVGAGI. V lost 0 bases, J lost 13 bases, and 18 bases lay in between. This CDR3 has 14 amino acids. The CDR3, as DNA: TGTGCCAGCAGTTACTCGGTCGGTACGTCAGGAGGTTTCTTT. It translates to CASSYSVGTSGGFF.

The V call is TRBV4-1, the J call TRBJ1-2, with 8 bases matching TRBD1. CDR1 is MGHRA and CDR2 is YSYEKL in the germline V gene. Trimming cost V 2 bases and J 7 bases; bases outside gene matches: 15. The CDR3 has 17 residues. The CDR3 reads CASSQQGAAVFGGGYTF. Here the CDR3 DNA reads TGCGCCAGCAGCCAACAGGGGGCAGCAGTCTTTGGGGGTGGCTACACCTTC.

The chain uses TRBV7-3 and TRBJ2-6; TRBD1 is a possible D gene (6 bases). Trimming shortened V by 5 bases and J by 0 bases, and 11 bases separated the two germline ends. The germline V gene has CDR1 SGHTA and CDR2 FQGTGA. The CDR3 is made up of 16 amino acids. The CDR3 DNA reads as TGTGCCAGCAGCCTCCAAGGGGGCTCTGGGGCCAACGTCCTGACTTTC. Amino acid sequence: CASSLQGGSGANVLTF.

This sequence joins TRBV6-4 and TRBJ2-1; D ambiguous. Trimming stripped 2 bases from V and 7 bases from J, with 12 bases between. The CDR3 spans 14 residues. Germline CDR1 MRHNA, CDR2 SNTAGT. The CDR3 sequence is CASSDGVFKNEQFF. In DNA form, the CDR3 reads TGTGCCAGCAGTGACGGGGTATTTAAGAATGAGCAGTTCTTC.

CDR3 sequence: CSAIDGTGKYF. For the CDR3, the DNA is TGCAGCGCCATTGACGGGACAGGGAAGTATTTT. The chain uses TRBV29-1 and TRBJ2-3; 9 bases fit TRBD1. The ends lost 7 bases at V and 13 bases at J; junction bases unmatched: 9. The CDR3 is 11 residues long. Germline CDR1 reads SQVTM; CDR2 reads ANQGSEA.

This chain connects TRBV5-4 to TRBJ2-3, with D perhaps TRBD1 (6 bases). Per the germline V gene, CDR1 is SGHNT and CDR2 is YYREEE (reference sequence). This CDR3 spans 15 amino acids. Trimming shortened V by 4 bases and J by 1 base, and 13 bases separated the two germline ends. The CDR3 is CASSRRGPRTDTQYF. The CDR3 DNA reads as TGTGCCAGCAGCCGCAGGGGACCCCGCACAGATACGCAGTATTTT.

The V gene is TRBV2, the J gene TRBJ2-5, with 7 bases aligning to TRBD1. Germline V gives CDR1 SNHLY, CDR2 FYNNEI. The CDR3 has 13 residues. The junction had 5 bases not matched to a gene; V was cut back by 5 bases and J by 5 bases. The CDR3 sequence: CASSTGQDETQYF. CDR3 nucleotides: TGTGCCAGCAGTACTGGACAGGATGAGACCCAGTACTTC.

The chain carries TRBV4-1 and TRBJ1-5, with D unresolved. Per germline, CDR1 MGHRA and CDR2 YSYEKL. Trimming took 0 bases from V and 2 from J, leaving 8 bases between them. CDR3 length: 15 amino acids. CDR3 in amino acids: CASSQDGHGNQPQHF. The CDR3 region has the DNA TGCGCCAGCAGCCAAGATGGGCACGGCAATCAGCCCCAGCATTTT.

V is TRBV7-8 and J is TRBJ2-7; D remains unclear. Trimming took 1 base from V and 4 from J, leaving 17 bases between them. The CDR3 is 16 residues long. Looked up from germline, CDR1 is SGHVS and CDR2 is FQNEAQ. The CDR3 nucleotides read TGTGCCAGCAGCTTAGGGTCTCAGAGTGTCAGGTACGAGCAGTACTTC. This codes for CASSLGSQSVRYEQYF.

The chain has TRBV28 and TRBJ1-5, with a weak D call TRBD1 (6 bases). Trimming stripped 3 bases from V and 7 bases from J, with 13 bases between. Germline V gene data show CDR1 as MDHEN and CDR2 as SYDVKM. This CDR3 has 14 residues. DNA for the CDR3: TGTGCCAGCAGTTTGGGTCAGGGGACCCAGCCCCAGCATTTT. It codes for CASSLGQGTQPQHF.

This rearrangement joins TRBV5-1 to TRBJ2-5; D may be TRBD2 (5 bases). Germline lookup yields CDR1 SGHRS and CDR2 YFSETQ. Trimming shortened V by 3 bases and J by 2 bases, and 11 bases separated the two germline ends. CDR3 length: 14 amino acids. The CDR3 reads CASSSWTGQETQYF. The CDR3 DNA is TGCGCCAGCAGCTCTTGGACGGGACAAGAGACCCAGTACTTC. Filled out from reference TRBV5-1 and TRBJ2-5, the complete variable domain reads KAGVTQTPRYLIKTRGQQVTLSCSPISGHRSVSWYQQTPGQGLQFLFEYFSETQRNKGNFPGRFSGRQFSNSRSEMNVSTLELGDSALYLCASSSWTGQETQYFGPGTRLLVL.

The chain links TRBV18 to TRBJ2-5, with 9 nucleotides matching TRBD1. The CDR3 runs to 14 residues. Germline V gene sequence: CDR1 KGHSH, CDR2 LQKENI. J was trimmed by 5 bases and V by 4 bases; bases with no gene match: 5. CDR3 sequence reads: CASSRNRGQETQYF. CDR3 DNA sequence: TGTGCCAGCTCACGAAACAGGGGGCAGGAGACCCAGTACTTC.

The gene calls are TRBV5-1 and TRBJ2-3; D is uncertain. CDR1 SGHRS and CDR2 YFSETQ come from the germline V gene. The CDR3 covers 13 residues. V was clipped by 4 bases and J by 6 bases, with 12 bases between them. DNA for the CDR3: TGCGCCAGCAGCCAGAGGTGGGCGGATACGCAGTATTTT. Its translation: CASSQRWADTQYF. Together with reference TRBV5-1 and TRBJ2-3, the CDR3 gives the full variable domain: KAGVTQTPRYLIKTRGQQVTLSCSPISGHRSVSWYQQTPGQGLQFLFEYFSETQRNKGNFPGRFSGRQFSNSRSEMNVSTLELGDSALYLCASSQRWADTQYFGPGTRLTVL.

The V and J genes are TRBV27 and TRBJ1-5, with 7 bases lining up with TRBD1. The junction had 5 bases not matched to a gene; V was cut back by 2 bases and J by 4 bases. The CDR3 is 15 amino acids. Germline V gives CDR1 MNHEY, CDR2 SMNVEV (reference sequence). The CDR3 reads CASSLLRDSNQPQHF. The CDR3 nucleotides read TGTGCCAGCAGTTTACTCCGGGACAGTAATCAGCCCCAGCATTTT.

CDR3 in DNA: TGTGCCTGGACCAGGACAGGGAACACTGAAGCTTTCTTT. It translates to CAWTRTGNTEAFF. This chain connects TRBV30 to TRBJ1-1; 7 bases fit TRBD1. Germline values: CDR1 GTSNPN, CDR2 SVGIG (reference sequence). The junction had 3 bases not matched to a gene; V was cut back by 4 bases and J by 1 base. There are 13 residues in the CDR3. Full variable domain (outside the CDR3, taken from reference TRBV30 and TRBJ1-1): SQTIHQWPATLVQPVGSPLSLECTVEGTSNPNLYWYRQAAGRGLQLLFYSVGIGQISSEVPQNLSASRPQDRQFILSSKKLLLSDSGFYLCAWTRTGNTEAFFGQGTRLTVV.

This clone has just one count. This chain connects TRBV19 to TRBJ2-7; 9 bases match TRBD2. Germline CDR1 LNHDA, CDR2 SQIVND (reference sequence). After removal of 3 bases from V and 4 bases from J, the junction contained 7 bases not matched to a gene. The CDR3 covers 15 residues. CDR3: CASSMATSGLYEQYF. The CDR3, as DNA: TGTGCCAGTAGTATGGCCACTAGCGGGCTATACGAGCAGTACTTC.

This clone was counted a few times. This sequence joins TRBV30 and TRBJ1-2, with D perhaps matching TRBD1 (6 bases). Germline values: CDR1 GTSNPN, CDR2 SVGIG (reference sequence). There are 13 residues in the CDR3. V was shortened by 2 bases and J by 5 bases, with 12 bases between the two germline ends. The CDR3 nucleotides are TGTGCCTGGAGTACCCAGGGGTGGTATGGCTACACCTTC. It specifies CAWSTQGWYGYTF.

This clone was recorded once. The chain employs TRBV9 and TRBJ1-2; D may be TRBD1 (5 bases). V was trimmed by 4 bases and J by 1 base, leaving 17 bases between them. Per germline, CDR1 SGDLS and CDR2 YYNGEE. CDR3 length equals 16 residues. The CDR3 spells CASSSVRGAGNYGYTF. The DNA of the CDR3 is TGTGCCAGCAGCTCGGTCAGAGGGGCGGGTAACTATGGCTACACCTTC.

The chain has TRBV19 and TRBJ2-2; 10 nucleotides match TRBD2. The CDR3 contains 17 residues. Germline-derived CDR1 and CDR2 are LNHDA and SQIVND (reference sequence). Losses at the gene ends were 0 bases for V and 3 bases for J; bases not matched to a gene: 4. In DNA form, the CDR3 reads TGTGCCAGTAGTATAGATATTCTAGCGGGAGACACCGGGGAGCTGTTTTTT. Translation: CASSIDILAGDTGELFF. Full variable domain (missing parts from reference TRBV19 and TRBJ2-2): DGGITQSPKYLFRKEGQNVTLSCEQNLNHDAMYWYRQDPGQGLRLIYYSQIVNDFQKGDIAEGYSVSREKKESFPLTVTSAQKNPTAFYLCASSIDILAGDTGELFFGEGSRLTVL.

The J gene is TRBJ2-1, the V gene TRBV12-5, with 9 nucleotides matching TRBD2. The CDR3 is 23 residues long. Germline assignment: CDR1 LGHNT and CDR2 FRNRAP. The junction had 22 bases not matched to a gene; V was cut back by 0 bases and J by 1 base. The CDR3 bases are TGTGCTAGTGGTTTGGTACTGCGGCTGGGGGATTTTAGTAGCGGGAGTTCCTACAATGAGCAGTTCTTC. Translating gives CASGLVLRLGDFSSGSSYNEQFF. Combining the CDR3 with reference TRBV12-5 and TRBJ2-1 gives the whole variable domain DARVTQTPRHKVTEMGQEVTMRCQPILGHNTVFWYRQTMMQGLELLAYFRNRAPLDDSGMPKDRFSAEMPDATLATLKIQPSEPRDSAVYFCASGLVLRLGDFSSGSSYNEQFFGPGTRLTVL.

The chain is built from TRBV4-3 and TRBJ2-7; TRBD1 is a possible D gene (7 bases). The V and J ends lost 4 bases and 4 bases respectively, with 14 bases between them. Germline V gene sequence: CDR1 LGHNA, CDR2 YSLEER. The CDR3 is 14 amino acids. The CDR3 nucleotides are TGCGCCAGCAGCCTAGGGCAGGGGGGTTACGAGCAGTACTTC. This codes for CASSLGQGGYEQYF.

The chain couples TRBV6-5 to TRBJ1-5; TRBD1 might be the D (5 bases). With 6 bases removed from V and 7 bases from J, the gap between germline ends came to 16 bases. Germline-derived CDR1 and CDR2 are MNHEY and SVGAGI. The CDR3 contains 14 residues. DNA for the CDR3: TGTGCCAGCAGGGTCCGGGCGGGGGAACAGCCCCAGCATTTT. This translates into CASRVRAGEQPQHF.

The rearrangement uses TRBV5-6 and TRBJ2-1; no definite D call. The CDR3 spans 14 residues. Germline CDR1 is SGHDT and CDR2 is YYEEEE. Trimming stripped 4 bases from V and 5 bases from J, with 13 bases between. The DNA of the CDR3 is TGTGCCAGCAGCCCAGGCTGGAGCAACAATGAGCAGTTCTTC. It encodes CASSPGWSNNEQFF. The variable domain in full, completed from reference TRBV5-6 and TRBJ2-1, reads DAGVTQSPTHLIKTRGQQVTLRCSPKSGHDTVSWYQQALGQGPQFIFQYYEEEERQRGNFPDRFSGHQFPNYSSELNVNALLLGDSALYLCASSPGWSNNEQFFGPGTRLTVL.

J is TRBJ2-3 and V is TRBV11-3; D is uncertain. Per the germline V gene, CDR1 is SGHNT and CDR2 is YENEEA. This CDR3 is built from 13 residues. Trimming pared 0 bases from V and 10 bases from J, leaving 11 bases between. The CDR3 protein is CASSLESGDAQYF. The CDR3 coding sequence is TGTGCCAGCAGCTTAGAGTCCGGAGACGCGCAGTATTTT.

The CDR3 nucleotides read TGTGCCAGCAGCTCCCGGGACTCCTACGAGCAGTACTTC. Protein sequence: CASSSRDSYEQYF. The chain carries TRBV7-6 and TRBJ2-7, with TRBD2 as a possible D gene (5 bases). This CDR3 is 13 amino acids long. The germline V and J ends were trimmed by 4 bases and 0 bases, with 7 bases remaining between them. CDR1 and CDR2 from the germline V gene are SGHVS and FNYEAQ. The whole variable domain, remainder taken from reference TRBV7-6 and TRBJ2-7, is GAGVSQSPRYKVTKRGQDVALRCDPISGHVSLYWYRQALGQGPEFLTYFNYEAQQDKSGLPNDRFSAERPEGSISTLTIQRTEQRDSAMYRCASSSRDSYEQYFGPGTRLTVT.

The chain couples TRBV11-2 to TRBJ2-2; D is uncertain. V lost 4 bases, J lost 8 bases, and 8 bases lay in between. This CDR3 is built from 12 residues. CDR1 is SGHAT, CDR2 FQNNGV, per germline. The CDR3 here is CASSSIRGELFF. The DNA of the CDR3 is TGTGCCAGCAGCTCGATACGGGGGGAGCTGTTTTTT.